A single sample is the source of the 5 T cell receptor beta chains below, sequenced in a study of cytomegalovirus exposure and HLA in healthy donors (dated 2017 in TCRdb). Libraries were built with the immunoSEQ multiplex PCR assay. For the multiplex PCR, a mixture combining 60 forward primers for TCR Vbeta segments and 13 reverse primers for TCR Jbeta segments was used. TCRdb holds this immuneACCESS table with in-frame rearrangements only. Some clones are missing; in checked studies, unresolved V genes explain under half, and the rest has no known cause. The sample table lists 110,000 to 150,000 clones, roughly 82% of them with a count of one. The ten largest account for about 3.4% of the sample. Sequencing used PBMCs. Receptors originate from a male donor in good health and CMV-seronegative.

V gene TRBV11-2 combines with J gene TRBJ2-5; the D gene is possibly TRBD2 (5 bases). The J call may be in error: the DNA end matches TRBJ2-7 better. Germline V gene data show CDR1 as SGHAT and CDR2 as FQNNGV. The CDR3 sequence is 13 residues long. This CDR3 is CASSFGTGYEQYF. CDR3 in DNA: TGTGCCAGCAGCTTTGGTACGGGGTACGAGCAGTACTTC.

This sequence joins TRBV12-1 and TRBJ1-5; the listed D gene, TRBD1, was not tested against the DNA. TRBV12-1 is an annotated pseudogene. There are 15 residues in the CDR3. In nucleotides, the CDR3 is TGTGCCAGCAGATATATGATGGTTCAGGTCGAGCCCCAGCATTTT. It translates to CASRYMMVQVEPQHF.

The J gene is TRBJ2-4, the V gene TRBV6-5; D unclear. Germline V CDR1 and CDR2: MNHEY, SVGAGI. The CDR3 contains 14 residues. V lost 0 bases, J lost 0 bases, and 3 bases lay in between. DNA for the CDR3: TGTGCCAGCAGTTACTCCGTAGCCAAAAACATTCAGTACTTC. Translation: CASSYSVAKNIQYF.

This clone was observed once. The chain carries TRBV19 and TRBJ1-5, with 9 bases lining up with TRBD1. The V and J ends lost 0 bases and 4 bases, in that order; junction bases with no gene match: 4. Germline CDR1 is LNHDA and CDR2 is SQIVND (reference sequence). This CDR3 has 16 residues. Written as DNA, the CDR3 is TGTGCCAGTAGTATAGATCGGGGACAGGGAAATCAGCCCCAGCATTTT. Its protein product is CASSIDRGQGNQPQHF.

The CDR3 reads CASPGTAFYEQYF. The CDR3 DNA reads as TGTGCCAGCCCTGGGACAGCCTTCTACGAGCAGTACTTC. The chain has TRBV5-8 and TRBJ2-5; 7 bases map to TRBD1. The DNA end is a closer match to TRBJ2-7, so the J assignment may be wrong. Germline V gene sequence: CDR1 SGHTS, CDR2 YDEGEE. This CDR3 has 13 amino acids.